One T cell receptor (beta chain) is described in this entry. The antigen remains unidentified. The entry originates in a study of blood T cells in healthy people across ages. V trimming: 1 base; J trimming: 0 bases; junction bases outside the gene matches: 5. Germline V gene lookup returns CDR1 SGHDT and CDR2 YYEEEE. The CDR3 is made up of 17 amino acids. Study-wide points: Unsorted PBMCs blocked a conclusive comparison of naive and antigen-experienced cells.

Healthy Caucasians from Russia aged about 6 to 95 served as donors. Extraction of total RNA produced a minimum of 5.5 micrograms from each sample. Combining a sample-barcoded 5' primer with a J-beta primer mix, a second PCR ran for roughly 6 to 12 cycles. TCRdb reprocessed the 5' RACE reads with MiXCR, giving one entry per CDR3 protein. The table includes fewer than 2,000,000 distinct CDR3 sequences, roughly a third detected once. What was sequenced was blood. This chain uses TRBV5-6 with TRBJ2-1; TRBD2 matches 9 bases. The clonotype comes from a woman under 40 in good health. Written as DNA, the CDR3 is TGTGCCAGCAGCTTGACTCTTAGCGGGAGCTCCTACAATGAGCAGTTCTTC. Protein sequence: CASSLTLSGSSYNEQFF.